These 31 T cell receptor beta chains were sequenced from one sample in a study of CD8+ T cells in alopecia areata. Once RNA had been extracted, it was reverse transcribed into cDNA to act as the sequencing template. Profiled with immunoSEQ multiplex PCR; TCRdb holds only in-frame clones, not every one. This sample yields 160,000 or so clones, of which about 72% are seen a single time; over 10% belongs to the top ten. The sequencing here drew on CD8+ T cells sorted from blood, taken at week 0. These TCRs come from a human donor with alopecia areata.

This clone was picked up one time. V is TRBV4-1 and J is TRBJ2-5; 9 bases fit TRBD1. Germline V gene data show CDR1 as MGHRA and CDR2 as YSYEKL. The CDR3 sequence is 14 residues long. V shed 5 bases and J 5 bases; nucleotides not matched to a gene: 6. CDR3 protein: CASSIGTGLETQYF. The DNA of the CDR3 is TGCGCCAGCAGCATCGGGACAGGGTTGGAGACCCAGTACTTC.

The table lists this clone with a few counts. The chain uses TRBV5-1 and TRBJ1-1, with D possibly TRBD1 on 6 matching bases. V was pared by 2 bases and J by 7 bases, with 9 bases between. The germline gives CDR1 SGHRS, CDR2 YFSETQ. There are 12 residues in the CDR3. The CDR3 protein is CASSFGQYEAFF. DNA for the CDR3: TGCGCCAGCAGCTTTGGACAGTATGAAGCTTTCTTT.

A remark on this clone: Other DNA sequences within the sample encode an identical CDR3. The chain recombines TRBV11-2 with TRBJ2-7; D ambiguous. Germline assignment: CDR1 SGHAT and CDR2 FQNNGV. V lost 5 bases and J lost 1, with 9 bases in between. The CDR3 is 13 amino acids. CDR3: CASSQGPSYEQYF. For the CDR3, the DNA is TGTGCCAGCAGCCAAGGGCCTTCCTACGAGCAGTACTTC.

The J gene is TRBJ2-3, the V gene TRBV7-9; the D gene is possibly TRBD2 (6 bases). Germline V gene lookup returns CDR1 SEHNR and CDR2 FQNEAQ (reference sequence). Trimming removed 6 bases from V and 3 bases from J, with 19 bases in between. The CDR3 is 16 amino acids. The CDR3 DNA follows: TGTGCCAGCAGTAACCAGGCGGGGAAACGGACAGATACGCAGTATTTT. Amino acid sequence: CASSNQAGKRTDTQYF.

This chain links TRBV6-1 with TRBJ1-1, with unresolved D. The CDR3 runs to 15 residues. CDR1 MNHNS and CDR2 SASEGT come from the germline V gene. Trimming stripped 3 bases from V and 4 bases from J, with 15 bases between. CDR3 loop: CASSDWAGLGTEAFF. CDR3 coding DNA: TGTGCCAGCAGTGATTGGGCGGGCTTGGGCACTGAAGCTTTCTTT.

The gene calls are TRBV5-1 and TRBJ1-2; a weak D match, TRBD1 (5 bases). The CDR3 totals 15 residues. CDR1 and CDR2 (germline): SGHRS, YFSETQ. Trimming shortened V by 0 bases and J by 6 bases, and 15 bases separated the two germline ends. DNA for the CDR3: TGCGCCAGCAGCTTGGAAGGTTCCGAAGGGGATGGCTACACCTTC. Translation gives CASSLEGSEGDGYTF.

The V and J genes are TRBV5-1 and TRBJ2-1; D remains unclear. The CDR3 has 13 residues. Trimming removed 0 bases at V and 6 bases at J, with 7 bases between. Looked up from germline, CDR1 is SGHRS and CDR2 is YFSETQ. The chain's CDR3 is CASSLGSINEQFF. DNA for the CDR3: TGCGCCAGCAGCTTGGGCTCGATCAATGAGCAGTTCTTC.

The V call is TRBV27, the J call TRBJ2-5; D unresolved. The CDR3 is made up of 16 amino acids. With 0 bases removed from V and 2 bases from J, the gap between germline ends came to 13 bases. The V gene's germline CDR1 is MNHEY and CDR2 SMNVEV (reference sequence). The CDR3 DNA sequence: TGTGCCAGCAGTTTATCGATCGCGGCAATACAAGAGACCCAGTACTTC. Protein: CASSLSIAAIQETQYF.

The genes are TRBV25-1 and TRBJ1-2, with D hard to call. V was trimmed by 2 bases and J by 4 bases, leaving 8 bases between them. Germline values: CDR1 MGHDK, CDR2 SYGVNS. The CDR3 is 13 amino acids. The CDR3, as DNA: TGTGCCAGCAGTGAAGGCCGGTTCTATGGCTACACCTTC. Protein: CASSEGRFYGYTF.

The rearrangement uses TRBV29-1 and TRBJ2-1, with TRBD2 matching 15 bases. Trimming cost V 6 bases and J 2 bases; bases outside gene matches: 14. Germline V lookup: CDR1 SQVTM, CDR2 ANQGSEA. This CDR3 is 19 amino acids long. The CDR3 protein is CSVAAPRTSGGAPYNEQFF. CDR3 sequence (DNA): TGCAGCGTCGCGGCACCCCGGACTAGCGGGGGGGCCCCCTACAATGAGCAGTTCTTC.

The chain uses TRBV30 and TRBJ1-2; 8 bases match TRBD1. The CDR3 loop spans 14 amino acids. Germline assignment: CDR1 GTSNPN and CDR2 SVGIG (reference sequence). Trimming at V came to 4 bases and at J to 7 bases, leaving 11 bases not matched to a gene. The CDR3 loop reads CAWTTGVDRGGYTF. CDR3 in DNA: TGTGCCTGGACCACCGGGGTCGACAGGGGTGGCTACACCTTC.

The J gene is TRBJ2-2, the V gene TRBV23-1, with D perhaps given as TRBD1 or TRBD2 (5 bases each). TRBV23-1 is filed as an ORF, its function uncertain. Trimming stripped 2 bases from V and 4 bases from J, with 8 bases between. The CDR3 covers 14 residues. CDR3 nucleotide sequence: TGCGCCAGCAGTCAAGGGGGTGGCACCGGGGAGCTGTTTTTT. Amino acids: CASSQGGGTGELFF.

The gene calls are TRBV15 and TRBJ2-5, with a weak D call TRBD1 (5 bases). Trimming cost V 3 bases and J 3 bases, with 14 bases left between them. The CDR3 covers 15 residues. Germline assignment: CDR1 LNHNV and CDR2 YYDKDF (reference sequence). DNA for the CDR3: TGTGCCACCAGCAGGAAGACCACAGGAGAAGAGACCCAGTACTTC. The encoded protein is CATSRKTTGEETQYF.

The V and J genes are TRBV27 and TRBJ1-5; D is unresolved. Germline CDR1 and CDR2: MNHEY and SMNVEV (reference sequence). The CDR3 has 15 residues. V was pared by 2 bases and J by 1 base, with 9 bases between. DNA of the CDR3: TGTGCCAGCAGTTTAGGCCCCACCAGCAATCAGCCCCAGCATTTT. Translation: CASSLGPTSNQPQHF.

The table lists this clone with a few counts. The V call is TRBV27, the J call TRBJ1-1, with D possibly matching TRBD1 (5 bases). Germline V gene lookup returns CDR1 MNHEY and CDR2 SMNVEV (reference sequence). Trimming removed 2 bases from V and 4 bases from J, with 11 bases in between. The CDR3 has 14 residues. Here the CDR3 reads CASSLAGRFTEAFF. The CDR3 DNA sequence: TGTGCCAGCAGTTTAGCAGGGAGGTTCACTGAAGCTTTCTTT.

The chain couples TRBV29-1 to TRBJ2-7; D could derive from TRBD1 or TRBD2 (6 bases each). The CDR3 totals 14 residues. The V and J ends lost 1 base and 1 base respectively, with 11 bases between them. Germline V gene lookup returns CDR1 SQVTM and CDR2 ANQGSEA. The CDR3 DNA is TGCAGCGTTGAAGGGAGAGGGGGGTCCTACGAGCAGTACTTC. It yields the protein CSVEGRGGSYEQYF.

The rearrangement uses TRBV13 and TRBJ2-5; TRBD2 agrees at 9 bases. Trimming at V came to 3 bases and at J to 3 bases, leaving 2 bases not matched to a gene. Looked up from germline, CDR1 is PRHDT and CDR2 is FYEKMQ (reference sequence). The CDR3 covers 14 residues. The CDR3 protein is CASSFASGEETQYF. CDR3 sequence (DNA): TGTGCCAGCAGCTTTGCTAGCGGGGAAGAGACCCAGTACTTC.

The rearrangement uses TRBV7-2 and TRBJ1-5; a possible D gene is TRBD1 (6 bases). The CDR3 has 16 residues. CDR1 and CDR2 (germline): SGHTA, FQGNSA. Deletions cut 5 bases from V and 4 bases from J, with 18 bases between. The CDR3 is CASSPDRYFWNQPQHF. CDR3 DNA sequence: TGTGCCAGCAGCCCCGACAGGTACTTTTGGAATCAGCCCCAGCATTTT.

The chain employs TRBV7-9 and TRBJ1-2; no definite D call. V was clipped by 1 base and J by 8 bases, with 5 bases between them. Germline-derived CDR1 and CDR2 are SEHNR and FQNEAQ (reference sequence). The CDR3 consists of 11 residues. CDR3 protein: CASSLVGGYTF. The CDR3 coding sequence is TGTGCCAGCAGCTTAGTAGGGGGCTACACCTTC.

The chain combines TRBV7-8 with TRBJ2-1; 7 nucleotides agree with TRBD2. The CDR3 is 15 residues long. CDR1 SGHVS and CDR2 FQNEAQ come from the germline V gene. The ends lost 3 bases at V and 2 bases at J; junction bases unmatched: 4. The CDR3 nucleotides are TGTGCCAGCAGCTTGAAGCGGGGAGCCTACAATGAGCAGTTCTTC. Its protein is CASSLKRGAYNEQFF.

The V and J genes are TRBV4-2 and TRBJ2-5; 9 positions agree with TRBD2. V shed 1 base, J shed 5 bases, and the junction held 8 bases outside the gene matches. Per germline, CDR1 LGHNA and CDR2 YNFKEQ. The CDR3 covers 16 residues. Here the CDR3 DNA reads TGTGCCAGCAGCCAAGTGGTAGCGGGGGCCGGTGAGACCCAGTACTTC. This translates into CASSQVVAGAGETQYF.

The chain couples TRBV27 to TRBJ2-3; D gene ambiguous. The CDR3 runs to 13 residues. The germline CDR1 and CDR2 sequences are MNHEY and SMNVEV (reference sequence). Trimming took 5 bases from V and 2 from J, leaving 8 bases between them. This CDR3 is CASSTIPTDTQYF. For the CDR3, the DNA is TGTGCCAGCAGTACCATCCCCACAGATACGCAGTATTTT.

This clone was seen more than once but under ten times. The chain links TRBV7-6 to TRBJ2-3; 10 bases align to TRBD2. Germline CDR1 and CDR2: SGHVS and FNYEAQ. The length of the CDR3 is 16 residues. V was pared by 1 base and J by 5 bases, with 6 bases of the junction left unmatched. CDR3 region: CASSLGASGGQDTQYF. CDR3 nucleotide sequence: TGTGCCAGCAGCTTAGGGGCTAGCGGGGGTCAAGATACGCAGTATTTT.

V is TRBV14 and J is TRBJ1-1, with D possibly being TRBD1 (5 bases). The CDR3 runs 15 residues. Germline values: CDR1 SGHDN, CDR2 FVKESK. The V and J ends lost 3 bases and 6 bases respectively, with 17 bases between them. CDR3 in amino acids: CASSQGWRDSPEAFF. The CDR3 coding sequence is TGTGCCAGCAGCCAGGGGTGGAGGGACTCCCCTGAAGCTTTCTTT.

This chain uses TRBV6-5 with TRBJ2-7; TRBD1 agrees at 9 bases. This CDR3 contains 15 residues. Germline V gene lookup returns CDR1 MNHEY and CDR2 SVGAGI. Unmatched junction bases numbered 12, after V lost 10 bases and J lost 2 bases. The CDR3 bases are TGTGCCACCGCTACCGGGACAGGGACTACCTACGAGCAGTACTTC. This sequence encodes CATATGTGTTYEQYF.

The genes are TRBV7-9 and TRBJ1-1; unclear D gene. The CDR3 loop spans 12 amino acids. Trimming left V 4 bases short and J 7 bases short, with 10 bases between. Germline-derived CDR1 and CDR2 are SEHNR and FQNEAQ (reference sequence). CDR3 residues: CASSSDADEAFF. Written as DNA, the CDR3 is TGTGCCAGCAGCTCAGACGCCGATGAAGCTTTCTTT.

The gene calls are TRBV7-9 and TRBJ1-1, with TRBD1 matching 9 bases. The CDR3 spans 14 residues. From germline, CDR1 is SEHNR and CDR2 FQNEAQ (reference sequence). The V gene end was trimmed by 5 bases and the J gene end by 4 bases; junction bases not matched to a gene: 5. The CDR3 coding sequence is TGTGCCAGCAGCGGACAGGGGTTCGGCACTGAAGCTTTCTTT. Residues: CASSGQGFGTEAFF.

This clone is a singleton in its sample. The chain links TRBV5-6 to TRBJ1-2, with 7 positions matching TRBD1. Germline assignment: CDR1 SGHDT and CDR2 YYEEEE. The trim removed 0 bases at V and 4 bases at J, leaving 6 bases unmatched. The CDR3 has 15 amino acids. This chain's CDR3 is CASSLGQGSAYGYTF. CDR3 in DNA: TGTGCCAGCAGCTTGGGACAGGGATCGGCCTATGGCTACACCTTC.

V and J are TRBV6-6 and TRBJ1-2; possible D gene TRBD1, 6 bases. V gave up 7 bases and J gave up 2 bases, with 17 bases separating them. The CDR3 is made up of 15 amino acids. CDR1 and CDR2 from the germline V gene are MNHNY and SVGAGI (reference sequence). The CDR3 region is CASTDRGAENYGYTF. For the CDR3, the DNA is TGTGCCAGCACGGATAGGGGGGCAGAGAACTATGGCTACACCTTC.

On this clone itself: Other DNA sequences in the sample encode the same CDR3. The chain joins TRBV11-3 to TRBJ1-5; no clear D. Germline loops: CDR1 SGHNT, CDR2 YENEEA. Between the trimmed V and J ends, which lost 5 bases and 3 bases, there was a span of 5 bases. There are 12 residues in the CDR3. CDR3 DNA: TGTGCCAGCAGCCTCGACAATCAGCCCCAGCATTTT. Encoded protein: CASSLDNQPQHF.

This clone was observed a few times. The chain has TRBV7-9 and TRBJ2-3; D not resolved. The germline V gene has CDR1 SEHNR and CDR2 FQNEAQ (reference sequence). The CDR3 has 15 residues. Trimming cost V 4 bases and J 0 bases, with 11 bases left between them. DNA for the CDR3: TGTGCCAGCAGCTCCTACTTCCCGAGCACAGATACGCAGTATTTT. Encoded protein: CASSSYFPSTDTQYF.